The entry below describes one T cell receptor beta chain. These data are taken from a study of blood T cell repertoires in COVID-19. Study context: The United States, Italy and Spain provided the acute and convalescent COVID-19 samples.

Here immunoSEQ multiplex PCR was the method, and the copy in TCRdb shows in-frame clones only, minus some. The sample yields 150,000 to 200,000 clones, under 90% seen once. The trim removed 0 bases at V and 8 bases at J, leaving 9 bases unmatched. Per germline, CDR1 SQVTM and CDR2 ANQGSEA. CDR3 length equals 17 residues. The sequenced sample consisted of peripheral blood. The TCR was taken from an elderly woman with acute or convalescent COVID-19. This chain connects TRBV29-1 to TRBJ2-1; the match to TRBD2 covers 14 bases. This chain's CDR3 is CSVEDQPGTSGRDEQFF. The CDR3 nucleotides are TGCAGCGTTGAAGATCAGCCTGGGACTAGCGGGAGAGATGAGCAGTTCTTC.